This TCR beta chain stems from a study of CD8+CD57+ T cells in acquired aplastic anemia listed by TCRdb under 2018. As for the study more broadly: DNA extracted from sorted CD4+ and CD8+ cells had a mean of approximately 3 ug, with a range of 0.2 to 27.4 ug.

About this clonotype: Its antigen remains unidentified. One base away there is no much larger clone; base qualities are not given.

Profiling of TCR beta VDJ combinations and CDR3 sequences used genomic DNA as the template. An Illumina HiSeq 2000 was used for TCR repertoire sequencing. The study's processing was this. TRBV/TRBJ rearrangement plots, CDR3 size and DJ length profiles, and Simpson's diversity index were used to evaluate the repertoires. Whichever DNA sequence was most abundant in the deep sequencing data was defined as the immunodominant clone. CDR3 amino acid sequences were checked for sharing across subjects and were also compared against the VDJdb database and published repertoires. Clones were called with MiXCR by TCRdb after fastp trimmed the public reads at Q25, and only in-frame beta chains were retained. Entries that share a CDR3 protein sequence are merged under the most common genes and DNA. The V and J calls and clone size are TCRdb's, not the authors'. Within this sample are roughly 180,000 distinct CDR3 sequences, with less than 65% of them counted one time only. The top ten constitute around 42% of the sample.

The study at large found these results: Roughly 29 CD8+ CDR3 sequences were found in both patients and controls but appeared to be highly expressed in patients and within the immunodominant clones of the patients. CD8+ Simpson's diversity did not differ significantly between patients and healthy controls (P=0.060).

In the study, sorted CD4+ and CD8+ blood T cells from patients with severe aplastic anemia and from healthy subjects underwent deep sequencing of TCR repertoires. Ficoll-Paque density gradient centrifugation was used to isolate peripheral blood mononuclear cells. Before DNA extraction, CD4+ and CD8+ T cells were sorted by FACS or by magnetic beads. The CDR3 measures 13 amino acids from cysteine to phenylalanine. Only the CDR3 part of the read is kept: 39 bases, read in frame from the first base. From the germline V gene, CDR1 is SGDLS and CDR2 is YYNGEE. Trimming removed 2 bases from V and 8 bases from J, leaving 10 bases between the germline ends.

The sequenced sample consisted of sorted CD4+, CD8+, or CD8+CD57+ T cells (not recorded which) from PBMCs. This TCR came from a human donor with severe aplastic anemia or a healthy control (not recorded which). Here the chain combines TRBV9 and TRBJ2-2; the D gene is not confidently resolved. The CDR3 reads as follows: CASSVQGRGELFF. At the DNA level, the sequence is TGTGCCAGCAGCGTCCAAGGAAGGGGGGAGCTGTTTTTT.